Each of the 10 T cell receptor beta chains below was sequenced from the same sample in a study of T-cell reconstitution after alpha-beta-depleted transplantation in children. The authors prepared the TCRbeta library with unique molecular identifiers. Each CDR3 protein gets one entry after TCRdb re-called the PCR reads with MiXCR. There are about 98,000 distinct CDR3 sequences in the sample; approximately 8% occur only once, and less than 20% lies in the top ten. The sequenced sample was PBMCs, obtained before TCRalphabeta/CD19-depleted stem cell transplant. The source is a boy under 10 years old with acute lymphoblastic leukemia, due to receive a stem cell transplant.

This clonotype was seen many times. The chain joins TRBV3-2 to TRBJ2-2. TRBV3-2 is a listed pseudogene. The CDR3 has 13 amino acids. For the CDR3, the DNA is TGTGCCAGCAGCCAAGGTTTAGGGAGGGAGCTGTTTTTT. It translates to CASSQGLGRELFF.

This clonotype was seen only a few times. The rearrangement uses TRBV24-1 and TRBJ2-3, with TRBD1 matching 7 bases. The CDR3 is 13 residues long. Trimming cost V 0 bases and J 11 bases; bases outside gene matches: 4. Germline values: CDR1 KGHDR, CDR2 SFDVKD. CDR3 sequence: CATSDLDRAKQYF. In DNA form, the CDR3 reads TGTGCCACCAGTGATTTGGACAGGGCAAAGCAGTATTTT.

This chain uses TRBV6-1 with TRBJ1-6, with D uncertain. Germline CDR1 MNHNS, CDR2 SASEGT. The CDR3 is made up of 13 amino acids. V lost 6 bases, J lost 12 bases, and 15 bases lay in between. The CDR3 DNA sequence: TGTGCCAGCAGGTGGCAGCTTCGGGAACCCCTCCACTTT. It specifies CASRWQLREPLHF.

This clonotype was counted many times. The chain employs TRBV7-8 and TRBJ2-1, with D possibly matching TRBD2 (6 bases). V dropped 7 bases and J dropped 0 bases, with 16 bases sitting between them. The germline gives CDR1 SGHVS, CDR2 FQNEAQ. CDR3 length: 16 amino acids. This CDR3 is CASTNHRGNSYNEQFF. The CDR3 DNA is TGTGCCAGCACCAACCACCGGGGGAACTCCTACAATGAGCAGTTCTTC.

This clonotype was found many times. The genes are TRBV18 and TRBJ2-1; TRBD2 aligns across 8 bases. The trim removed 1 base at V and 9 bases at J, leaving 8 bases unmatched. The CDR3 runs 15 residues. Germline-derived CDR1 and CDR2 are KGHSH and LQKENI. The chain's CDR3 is CASSPLAARGGEQFF. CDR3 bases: TGTGCCAGCTCACCACTAGCGGCCCGGGGGGGTGAGCAGTTCTTC.

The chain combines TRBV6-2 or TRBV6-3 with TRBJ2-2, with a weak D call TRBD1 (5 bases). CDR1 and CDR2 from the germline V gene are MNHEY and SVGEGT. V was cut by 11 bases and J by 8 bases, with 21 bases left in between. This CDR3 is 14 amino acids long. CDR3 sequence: CALGRQGESGELFF. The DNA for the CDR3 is TGTGCCCTCGGGCGGCAGGGCGAGTCAGGGGAGCTGTTTTTT.

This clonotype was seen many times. CDR3 bases: TGTGCCAGCAGTGGGCCGGGCTCCTACGAGCAGTACTTC. This translates into CASSGPGSYEQYF. This chain links TRBV25-1 with TRBJ2-7, with D unresolved. Germline V gives CDR1 MGHDK, CDR2 SYGVNS. V was cut by 4 bases and J by 0 bases, with 7 bases left in between. The CDR3 spans 13 residues.

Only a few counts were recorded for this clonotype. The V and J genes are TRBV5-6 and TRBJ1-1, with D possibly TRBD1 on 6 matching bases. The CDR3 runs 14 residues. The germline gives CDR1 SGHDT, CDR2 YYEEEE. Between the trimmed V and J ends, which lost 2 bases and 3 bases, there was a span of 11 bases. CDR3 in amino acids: CASSFPTGHTEAFF. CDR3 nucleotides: TGTGCCAGCAGCTTTCCGACAGGTCACACTGAAGCTTTCTTT. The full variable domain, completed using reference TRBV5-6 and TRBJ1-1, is DAGVTQSPTHLIKTRGQQVTLRCSPKSGHDTVSWYQQALGQGPQFIFQYYEEEERQRGNFPDRFSGHQFPNYSSELNVNALLLGDSALYLCASSFPTGHTEAFFGQGTRLTVV.

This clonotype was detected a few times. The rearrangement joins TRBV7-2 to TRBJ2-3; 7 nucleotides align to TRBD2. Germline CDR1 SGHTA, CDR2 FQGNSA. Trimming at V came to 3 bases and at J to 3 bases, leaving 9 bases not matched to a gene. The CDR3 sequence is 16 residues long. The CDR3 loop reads CASSLRTRLSTDTQYF. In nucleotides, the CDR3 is TGTGCCAGCAGCTTGAGGACTAGATTAAGTACAGATACGCAGTATTTT.

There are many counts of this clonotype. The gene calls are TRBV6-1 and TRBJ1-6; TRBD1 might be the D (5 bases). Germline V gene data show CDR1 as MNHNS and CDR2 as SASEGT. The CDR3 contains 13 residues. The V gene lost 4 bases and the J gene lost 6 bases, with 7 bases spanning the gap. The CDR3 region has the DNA TGTGCCAGCAGTGGTCAGGGTAATTCACCCCTCCACTTT. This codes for CASSGQGNSPLHF.